This passage covers 9 T cell receptor beta chains from one sample sequenced in a study of tumor-infiltrating lymphocytes in primary liver carcinoma. The input was 450 to 550 ng total RNA; TCR beta cDNA was made from it with a constant-region primer. Slightly modified ARM-PCR with three nested multiplex PCR rounds yielded TCR beta libraries. PCR rounds one and two used TRBV1-TRBV30 forward primers with a C-beta reverse primer for around 11 cycles each. In TCRdb, the multiplex PCR reads were re-called with MiXCR into one record per CDR3 protein. The data show about 44,000 distinct CDR3 sequences, roughly 80% seen once. Co-extraction of RNA and DNA was performed on roughly 20-31 mg of unsorted bulk tissue. Sample: tumor-adjacent normal liver tissue. These receptor sequences come from a woman aged 25 to 45 with primary liver carcinoma and hepatitis B virus infection.

This clonotype was observed many times. The rearrangement uses TRBV5-1 and TRBJ2-1; D is possibly TRBD2 (6 bases). Trimming cost V 6 bases and J 3 bases, with 19 bases left between them. Germline V gives CDR1 SGHRS, CDR2 YFSETQ. The CDR3 covers 16 residues. CDR3 DNA: TGCGCCAGCACCCTCGGGGACTTCGATTTCTACAATGAGCAGTTCTTC. Protein: CASTLGDFDFYNEQFF.

As concerns this clonotype: A read error may produce the germline difference seen at one junction end. J is TRBJ2-7 and V is TRBV11-2; D not resolved. The germline V gene has CDR1 SGHAT and CDR2 FQNNGV. This CDR3 is built from 12 residues. The chain's CDR3 is CSSSLGVTNLYF. The CDR3 region has the DNA TGTTCCAGCAGCTTAGGAGTAACAAACCTATACTTC.

Details on this clonotype: The junction departs from the called germline gene at one end, perhaps through a read error. This sequence joins TRBV5-6 and TRBJ2-6; D possibly corresponds to TRBD1 (6 bases). Germline CDR1 is SGHDT and CDR2 is YYEEEE. This CDR3 region has 17 residues. The CDR3 region is CDSSQDSSFSGANVMTF. CDR3 sequence (DNA): TGTGACAGCAGTCAGGACAGCAGCTTCTCTGGGGCCAACGTCATGACTTTC.

This clonotype was seen just once. The junction departs from the called germline gene at one end, perhaps through a read error. This chain connects TRBV12-3 or TRBV12-4 to TRBJ1-1; D is unclear. The CDR3 loop spans 15 amino acids. The CDR3 DNA reads TGTGCTAGCAGTTTAGCTGGGCCCTTGAACACTGGAGCTTTCTTT. Protein sequence: CASSLAGPLNTGAFF.

This clonotype was detected only once. The final CDR3 position lacks the conserved phenylalanine or tryptophan, pointing to a likely read error. The limits of the CDR3 on the DNA are not certain, so only TCRdb's listed CDR3 is given. The CDR3 here is CASSQLSAEVFC. The rearrangement uses TRBV16 and TRBJ1-1. The CDR3 totals 12 residues, both ends included. The germline V gene has CDR1 KGHSY and CDR2 FQNENV.

Notes on this clonotype: The junction does not match germline at one end; this may be a read error. The rearrangement uses TRBV7-9 and TRBJ2-7; D might be TRBD2 (7 bases). The CDR3 sequence is 14 residues long. Germline V gene lookup returns CDR1 SEHNR and CDR2 FQNEAQ (reference sequence). The DNA for the CDR3 is TGTGCCAGCAGCTCGGGAGGCCTCTCCTACGGACAGTATTTC. Protein: CASSSGGLSYGQYF.

In the case of this clonotype: A read error may account for a junction end that differs from germline. V usage is TRBV7-9 and J usage is TRBJ2-1; 16 bases align to TRBD2. Germline V gene lookup returns CDR1 SEHNR and CDR2 FQNEAQ (reference sequence). The CDR3 is 19 residues long. The CDR3 sequence: CASTSGLAGGLGSDNEHFF. CDR3 sequence (DNA): TGTGCCAGCACCTCGGGACTAGCGGGAGGGCTGGGAAGTGACAATGAGCACTTCTTC.

About this clonotype: An end of the junction does not agree with germline; a read error may underlie this. The V gene is TRBV4-3, the J gene TRBJ1-2; the D is unclear. Germline V gene lookup returns CDR1 LGHNA and CDR2 YSLEER. The CDR3 contains 14 residues. The CDR3 region is CARSAELEIYGYIF. CDR3 coding DNA: TGCGCCAGGAGCGCTGAGTTGGAGATCTATGGTTACATCTTC.

This clonotype was detected ten times or more. The chain is built from TRBV30 and TRBJ2-7; 10 nucleotides line up with TRBD2. V lost 0 bases and J lost 4; bases outside the gene matches: 9. CDR3 length equals 16 residues. Germline V gene data show CDR1 as GTSNPN and CDR2 as SVGIG (reference sequence). Written as DNA, the CDR3 is TGTGCCTGGAGTGTTAAGAAGGCTAGCGGGAGTTACGAGCAGTACTTC. Translated: CAWSVKKASGSYEQYF.